The T cell receptor beta chain under discussion was sequenced for a study of post-analysis software for immune sequencing data. Study summary: Disease trajectories encompassed relapsing-remitting, secondary progressive and progressive-relapsing multiple sclerosis. General study points: Batch-mates among the samples co-clustered strongly by F measure. TRBV5-6, TRBV5-1 and TRBV20-1 belonged to a set of roughly five TRBV segments that were more frequent in patients than controls. Compared with controls, patients showed significantly lower normalized Chao1 diversity.

Note on this clonotype: As yet, its antigen is unknown.

V shed 6 bases and J 1 base; nucleotides not matched to a gene: 8. The CDR3 contains 16 residues. Incorporated into the TCR beta cDNA libraries were unique molecular identifiers, which served to reduce PCR and sequencing biases. Input of roughly 1 to 11 million T cells yielded 400,000 to 550,000 cDNA molecules. Each CDR3 protein gets one entry after TCRdb re-called the PCR reads with MiXCR. This table holds a few hundred thousand distinct CDR3 sequences, roughly 38% found once. Sequencing was performed on blood. This TCR was sampled from a girl aged 10 to 17 with multiple sclerosis. The V gene is TRBV12-3 or TRBV12-4, the J gene TRBJ2-3; 9 nucleotides line up with TRBD1. The CDR3 DNA reads as TGTGCCAGCAGCAAGGACAGGGGACTTGGCACAGATACGCAGTATTTT. This codes for CASSKDRGLGTDTQYF.